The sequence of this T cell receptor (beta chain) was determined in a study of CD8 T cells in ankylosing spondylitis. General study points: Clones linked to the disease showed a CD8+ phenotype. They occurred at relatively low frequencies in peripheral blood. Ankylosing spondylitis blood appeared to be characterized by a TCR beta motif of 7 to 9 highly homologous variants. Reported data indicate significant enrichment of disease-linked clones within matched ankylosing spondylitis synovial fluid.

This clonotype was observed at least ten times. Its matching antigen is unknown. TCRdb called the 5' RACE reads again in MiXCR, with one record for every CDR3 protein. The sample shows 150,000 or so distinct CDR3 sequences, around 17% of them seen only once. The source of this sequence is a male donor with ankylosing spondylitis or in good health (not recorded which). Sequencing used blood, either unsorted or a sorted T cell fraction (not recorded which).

The CDR3 sequence: CASSYGTVGELFF. The CDR3 nucleotides read TGTGCCAGCAGCTATGGGACAGTCGGGGAGCTGTTTTTT. The chain has TRBV11-2 and TRBJ2-2; 7 bases are shared with TRBD1. Losses at the gene ends were 4 bases for V and 7 bases for J; bases not matched to a gene: 3. This CDR3 has 13 amino acids. The germline CDR1 and CDR2 sequences are SGHAT and FQNNGV.